Below, 3 T cell receptor beta chains from the same sample are listed, as sequenced in a study of blood T cell repertoires in COVID-19. Profiled with immunoSEQ multiplex PCR; TCRdb holds only in-frame clones, not every one. Counted here are roughly 99,000 clones, 75% to 85% occurring once; the ten biggest clones make up about a sixth. Sequenced sample: peripheral blood. The receptors originated from a woman over 75 with active or convalescent COVID-19.

For this clone: Other DNA sequences of this sample code for an identical CDR3. This chain links TRBV3-1 (or the pseudogene TRBV3-2) with TRBJ2-1; TRBD2 might be the D (6 bases). Per the germline V gene, CDR1 is LGHDT and CDR2 is YNNKEL (reference sequence). The CDR3 is 12 amino acids. Between the trimmed V and J ends, which lost 0 bases and 15 bases, there was a span of 12 bases. CDR3 sequence reads: CASSQDALARFF. The CDR3 DNA reads as TGTGCCAGCAGCCAAGATGCTCTAGCGAGGTTCTTC.

The chain is built from TRBV7-8 and TRBJ2-5; D is perhaps TRBD2 (6 bases). The germline V and J ends were trimmed by 1 base and 5 bases, with 11 bases remaining between them. The CDR3 extends over 14 amino acids. Germline lookup yields CDR1 SGHVS and CDR2 FQNEAQ. In nucleotides, the CDR3 is TGTGCCAGCAGCTTAGTGGGACTTGGGGAGACCCAGTACTTC. It translates to CASSLVGLGETQYF.

The chain recombines TRBV12-3 or TRBV12-4 with TRBJ1-1; D gene uncertain. Trimming cost V 1 base and J 1 base, with 4 bases left between them. This CDR3 has 13 residues. In DNA, the CDR3 is TGTGCCAGCAGTTTAGGAGCGAACACTGAAGCTTTCTTT. It specifies CASSLGANTEAFF.